A selection of T cell receptor beta chains follows, all from one sample in a study of post-analysis software for immune sequencing data. TCRdb independently ran MiXCR on the PCR reads; one entry per CDR3 protein. The repertoire holds approximately 570,000 distinct CDR3 sequences, with roughly 46% as singletons. The material sequenced was blood. The receptors derive from a girl under 18 with multiple sclerosis. Each CDR3 is given with its conserved first and last residue. A D gene is named only where the DNA matches it firmly. Size is omitted from some rows. Given values are once, few, many or a class for expanded clones.

v_gene,d_gene,j_gene,abundance,CDR3nt,CDR3aa
TRBV6-4,-,TRBJ2-1,few,TGTGCCAGCAGTGAAAGGAACAACAATGAGCAGTTCTTC,CASSERNNNEQFF
TRBV12-3/TRBV12-4,-,TRBJ2-6,-,TGTGCCAGCAGCCATTATCCGACTGGGGCCAACGTCCTGACTTTC,CASSHYPTGANVLTF
TRBV4-1,-,TRBJ1-2,-,TGCGCCAGCGCACCAAGGGGGTCGGGGCTTGGCTACACCTTC,CASAPRGSGLGYTF
TRBV7-9,TRBD1,TRBJ2-7,-,TGTGCCAGCAGCTTTCTTCCTGGGGCAGGGGGTAGCTACGAGCAGTACTTC,CASSFLPGAGGSYEQYF
TRBV5-1,-,TRBJ2-1,-,TGCGCCAGCAGCTTAATCCGGGACACGACCCATGAGCAGTTCTTC,CASSLIRDTTHEQFF
TRBV4-1,-,TRBJ2-7,-,TGCGCCAGCAGCCCGGAGGGTCTCTCCTACGAGCAGTACTTC,CASSPEGLSYEQYF
TRBV12-3/TRBV12-4,-,TRBJ2-6,-,TGTGCCAGCAGTCATCGGGGCGCCTCTGGGGCCAACGTCCTGACTTTC,CASSHRGASGANVLTF
TRBV29-1,-,TRBJ1-2,few,TGCAGCGGGGACGGGGCTTCCGGAGGCTACACCTTC,CSGDGASGGYTF
TRBV10-3,-,TRBJ1-5,-,TGTGCCATCAGTGGGGGGTATAGCAATCAGCCCCAGCATTTT,CAISGGYSNQPQHF
TRBV18,-,TRBJ2-3,few,TGTGCCAGCTCACCCGGGACACGGGATACGCAGTATTTT,CASSPGTRDTQYF
TRBV5-1,-,TRBJ2-6,few,TGCGCCAGCAGCTTCAGAGCCGGGGCCAACGTCCTGACTTTC,CASSFRAGANVLTF
TRBV20-1,TRBD2,TRBJ2-1,few,TGCAGTGCTAGCCGGGGGGGCTACAATGAGCAGTTCTTC,CSASRGGYNEQFF
TRBV13,TRBD1,TRBJ2-1,few,TGTGCCAGCAGCCCTTTAGGGGGCGCCTACAATGAGCAGTTCTTC,CASSPLGGAYNEQFF
TRBV12-3/TRBV12-4,-,TRBJ2-7,-,TGTGTCAGCAGTTTAGGAGTCTACGAGCAGTACTTC,CVSSLGVYEQYF
TRBV20-1,-,TRBJ1-6,many,TGCAGTGCTAGAGTCGGCGATTTCTCCTATAATTCACCCCTCCACTTT,CSARVGDFSYNSPLHF
TRBV2,TRBD2,TRBJ2-5,few,TGTGCCAGCCAAAACCCGAGCGGGAGTGAGACCCAGTACTTC,CASQNPSGSETQYF
TRBV3-1,TRBD2,TRBJ2-3,-,TGTGCCAGCAGTCTTGGACTAGCGGGAACTAGCACAGATACGCAGTATTTT,CASSLGLAGTSTDTQYF
TRBV7-8,-,TRBJ2-4,-,TGTGCCAGCAGCTGGACCCGTTCGGGAAACATTCAGTACTTC,CASSWTRSGNIQYF
TRBV6-5,-,TRBJ1-2,-,TGTGCCAGCAGTTACTCGCCAGGGGAAGACTATGGCTACACCTTC,CASSYSPGEDYGYTF
TRBV20-1,-,TRBJ1-6,-,TGCAGTGCTCTCCGGGACCCAATTAATTCACCCCTCCACTTT,CSALRDPINSPLHF
TRBV12-5,TRBD2,TRBJ2-3,-,TGTGCTAGTGGTTTGAACCAGCGGGGGGAAAGGGATACGCAGTATTTT,CASGLNQRGERDTQYF
TRBV20-1,-,TRBJ2-7,-,TGCAGTACTTGGATAAGCGGATCCTACGAGCAGTACTTC,CSTWISGSYEQYF
TRBV28,-,TRBJ2-7,-,TGTGCCGGCAGTTTAGGGCGGGACAGCGGATACTCCTACGAGCAGTACTTC,CAGSLGRDSGYSYEQYF
TRBV2,TRBD2,TRBJ2-7,-,TGTGCCAGCAGAGTCGGGACTAGCGGAACCTACGAGCAGTACTTC,CASRVGTSGTYEQYF
TRBV6-5,-,TRBJ1-4,-,TGTGCCAGCAGTTCTTCAGGGGCCTTCGGTGAAAAACTGTTTTTT,CASSSSGAFGEKLFF
TRBV5-1,TRBD2,TRBJ2-1,-,TGCGCCAGCAGTACTGACGGACTAGCGAATGAGCAGTTCTTC,CASSTDGLANEQFF
TRBV27,TRBD2,TRBJ2-7,-,TGTGCCAGCAGTTCTCCGGGACTAGCGGTAGGAGTGCGAGAGCAGTACTTC,CASSSPGLAVGVREQYF